This T cell receptor beta chain was retrieved from a study of OX40 agonist ivuxolimab in advanced cancers. The table came from immunoSEQ multiplex PCR; TCRdb's copy has only in-frame clones and leaves some out. The sample lists tens of thousands of clones; around 90% were seen once. The TCR was taken from an adult with an advanced solid tumor such as melanoma, head and neck, liver or kidney cancer. The sample consisted of CD4+ or CD8+ T cells sorted from blood, taken in a trial of the OX40 agonist ivuxolimab.

CDR3 in DNA: TGTGCCAGCAGCTCAGGGGGACTAGCGGGTTCTAGCTCCTACGAGCAGTACTTC. It codes for CASSSGGLAGSSSYEQYF. The V and J genes are TRBV7-9 and TRBJ2-5, with 12 bases aligning to TRBD2. TRBJ2-7 explains the end of the DNA better; the J call may be wrong. The CDR3 has 18 residues. Germline V gives CDR1 SEHNR, CDR2 FQNEAQ (reference sequence).